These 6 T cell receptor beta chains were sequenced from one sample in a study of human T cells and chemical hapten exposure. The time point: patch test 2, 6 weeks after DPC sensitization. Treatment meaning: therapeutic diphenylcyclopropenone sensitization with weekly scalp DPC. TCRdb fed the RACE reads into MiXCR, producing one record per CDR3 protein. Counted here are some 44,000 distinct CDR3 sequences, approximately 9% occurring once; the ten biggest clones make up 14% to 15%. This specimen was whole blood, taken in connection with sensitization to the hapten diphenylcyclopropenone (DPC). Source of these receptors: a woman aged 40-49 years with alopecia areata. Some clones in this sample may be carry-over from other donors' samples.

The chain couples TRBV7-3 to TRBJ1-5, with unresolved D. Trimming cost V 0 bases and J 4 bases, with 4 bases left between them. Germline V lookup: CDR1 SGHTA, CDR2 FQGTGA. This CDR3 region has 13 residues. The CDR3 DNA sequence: TGTGCCAGCAGCTTAACACGGAATCAGCCCCAGCATTTT. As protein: CASSLTRNQPQHF.

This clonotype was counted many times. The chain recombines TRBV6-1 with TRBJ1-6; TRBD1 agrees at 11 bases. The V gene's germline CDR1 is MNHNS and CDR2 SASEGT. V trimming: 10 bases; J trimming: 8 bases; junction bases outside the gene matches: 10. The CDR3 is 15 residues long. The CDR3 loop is CATSRTGGSDSPLHF. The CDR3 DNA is TGTGCCACCTCCAGGACAGGGGGCTCTGATTCACCCCTCCACTTT.

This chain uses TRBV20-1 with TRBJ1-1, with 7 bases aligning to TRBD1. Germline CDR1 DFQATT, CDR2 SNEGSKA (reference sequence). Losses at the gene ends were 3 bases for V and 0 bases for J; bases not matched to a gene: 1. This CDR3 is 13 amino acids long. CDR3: CSASRGLNTEAFF. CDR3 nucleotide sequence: TGCAGTGCTAGCAGGGGGTTGAACACTGAAGCTTTCTTT.

The CDR3 DNA sequence: TGCGCCAGCAGCCCTGGACAGGGTAGATCACCCCTCCACTTT. Translation gives CASSPGQGRSPLHF. This rearrangement joins TRBV5-1 to TRBJ1-6; the match to TRBD1 covers 8 bases. The CDR3 is 14 residues long. Trimming removed 4 bases from V and 10 bases from J; junction bases left unmatched: 7. Germline loops: CDR1 SGHRS, CDR2 YFSETQ.

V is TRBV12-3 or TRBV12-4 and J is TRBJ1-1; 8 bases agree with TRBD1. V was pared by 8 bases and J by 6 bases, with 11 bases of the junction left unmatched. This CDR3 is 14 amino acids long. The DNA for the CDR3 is TGTGCCAGCTCCAGGGCGGGACAGGTCGCTGAAGCTTTCTTT. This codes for CASSRAGQVAEAFF.

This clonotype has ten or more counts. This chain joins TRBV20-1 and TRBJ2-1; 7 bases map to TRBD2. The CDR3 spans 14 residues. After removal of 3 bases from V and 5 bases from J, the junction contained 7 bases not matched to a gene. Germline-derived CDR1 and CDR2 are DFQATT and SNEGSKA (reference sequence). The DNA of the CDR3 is TGCAGTGCTAGCATACTGGGGGGGAACAATGAGCAGTTCTTC. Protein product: CSASILGGNNEQFF.